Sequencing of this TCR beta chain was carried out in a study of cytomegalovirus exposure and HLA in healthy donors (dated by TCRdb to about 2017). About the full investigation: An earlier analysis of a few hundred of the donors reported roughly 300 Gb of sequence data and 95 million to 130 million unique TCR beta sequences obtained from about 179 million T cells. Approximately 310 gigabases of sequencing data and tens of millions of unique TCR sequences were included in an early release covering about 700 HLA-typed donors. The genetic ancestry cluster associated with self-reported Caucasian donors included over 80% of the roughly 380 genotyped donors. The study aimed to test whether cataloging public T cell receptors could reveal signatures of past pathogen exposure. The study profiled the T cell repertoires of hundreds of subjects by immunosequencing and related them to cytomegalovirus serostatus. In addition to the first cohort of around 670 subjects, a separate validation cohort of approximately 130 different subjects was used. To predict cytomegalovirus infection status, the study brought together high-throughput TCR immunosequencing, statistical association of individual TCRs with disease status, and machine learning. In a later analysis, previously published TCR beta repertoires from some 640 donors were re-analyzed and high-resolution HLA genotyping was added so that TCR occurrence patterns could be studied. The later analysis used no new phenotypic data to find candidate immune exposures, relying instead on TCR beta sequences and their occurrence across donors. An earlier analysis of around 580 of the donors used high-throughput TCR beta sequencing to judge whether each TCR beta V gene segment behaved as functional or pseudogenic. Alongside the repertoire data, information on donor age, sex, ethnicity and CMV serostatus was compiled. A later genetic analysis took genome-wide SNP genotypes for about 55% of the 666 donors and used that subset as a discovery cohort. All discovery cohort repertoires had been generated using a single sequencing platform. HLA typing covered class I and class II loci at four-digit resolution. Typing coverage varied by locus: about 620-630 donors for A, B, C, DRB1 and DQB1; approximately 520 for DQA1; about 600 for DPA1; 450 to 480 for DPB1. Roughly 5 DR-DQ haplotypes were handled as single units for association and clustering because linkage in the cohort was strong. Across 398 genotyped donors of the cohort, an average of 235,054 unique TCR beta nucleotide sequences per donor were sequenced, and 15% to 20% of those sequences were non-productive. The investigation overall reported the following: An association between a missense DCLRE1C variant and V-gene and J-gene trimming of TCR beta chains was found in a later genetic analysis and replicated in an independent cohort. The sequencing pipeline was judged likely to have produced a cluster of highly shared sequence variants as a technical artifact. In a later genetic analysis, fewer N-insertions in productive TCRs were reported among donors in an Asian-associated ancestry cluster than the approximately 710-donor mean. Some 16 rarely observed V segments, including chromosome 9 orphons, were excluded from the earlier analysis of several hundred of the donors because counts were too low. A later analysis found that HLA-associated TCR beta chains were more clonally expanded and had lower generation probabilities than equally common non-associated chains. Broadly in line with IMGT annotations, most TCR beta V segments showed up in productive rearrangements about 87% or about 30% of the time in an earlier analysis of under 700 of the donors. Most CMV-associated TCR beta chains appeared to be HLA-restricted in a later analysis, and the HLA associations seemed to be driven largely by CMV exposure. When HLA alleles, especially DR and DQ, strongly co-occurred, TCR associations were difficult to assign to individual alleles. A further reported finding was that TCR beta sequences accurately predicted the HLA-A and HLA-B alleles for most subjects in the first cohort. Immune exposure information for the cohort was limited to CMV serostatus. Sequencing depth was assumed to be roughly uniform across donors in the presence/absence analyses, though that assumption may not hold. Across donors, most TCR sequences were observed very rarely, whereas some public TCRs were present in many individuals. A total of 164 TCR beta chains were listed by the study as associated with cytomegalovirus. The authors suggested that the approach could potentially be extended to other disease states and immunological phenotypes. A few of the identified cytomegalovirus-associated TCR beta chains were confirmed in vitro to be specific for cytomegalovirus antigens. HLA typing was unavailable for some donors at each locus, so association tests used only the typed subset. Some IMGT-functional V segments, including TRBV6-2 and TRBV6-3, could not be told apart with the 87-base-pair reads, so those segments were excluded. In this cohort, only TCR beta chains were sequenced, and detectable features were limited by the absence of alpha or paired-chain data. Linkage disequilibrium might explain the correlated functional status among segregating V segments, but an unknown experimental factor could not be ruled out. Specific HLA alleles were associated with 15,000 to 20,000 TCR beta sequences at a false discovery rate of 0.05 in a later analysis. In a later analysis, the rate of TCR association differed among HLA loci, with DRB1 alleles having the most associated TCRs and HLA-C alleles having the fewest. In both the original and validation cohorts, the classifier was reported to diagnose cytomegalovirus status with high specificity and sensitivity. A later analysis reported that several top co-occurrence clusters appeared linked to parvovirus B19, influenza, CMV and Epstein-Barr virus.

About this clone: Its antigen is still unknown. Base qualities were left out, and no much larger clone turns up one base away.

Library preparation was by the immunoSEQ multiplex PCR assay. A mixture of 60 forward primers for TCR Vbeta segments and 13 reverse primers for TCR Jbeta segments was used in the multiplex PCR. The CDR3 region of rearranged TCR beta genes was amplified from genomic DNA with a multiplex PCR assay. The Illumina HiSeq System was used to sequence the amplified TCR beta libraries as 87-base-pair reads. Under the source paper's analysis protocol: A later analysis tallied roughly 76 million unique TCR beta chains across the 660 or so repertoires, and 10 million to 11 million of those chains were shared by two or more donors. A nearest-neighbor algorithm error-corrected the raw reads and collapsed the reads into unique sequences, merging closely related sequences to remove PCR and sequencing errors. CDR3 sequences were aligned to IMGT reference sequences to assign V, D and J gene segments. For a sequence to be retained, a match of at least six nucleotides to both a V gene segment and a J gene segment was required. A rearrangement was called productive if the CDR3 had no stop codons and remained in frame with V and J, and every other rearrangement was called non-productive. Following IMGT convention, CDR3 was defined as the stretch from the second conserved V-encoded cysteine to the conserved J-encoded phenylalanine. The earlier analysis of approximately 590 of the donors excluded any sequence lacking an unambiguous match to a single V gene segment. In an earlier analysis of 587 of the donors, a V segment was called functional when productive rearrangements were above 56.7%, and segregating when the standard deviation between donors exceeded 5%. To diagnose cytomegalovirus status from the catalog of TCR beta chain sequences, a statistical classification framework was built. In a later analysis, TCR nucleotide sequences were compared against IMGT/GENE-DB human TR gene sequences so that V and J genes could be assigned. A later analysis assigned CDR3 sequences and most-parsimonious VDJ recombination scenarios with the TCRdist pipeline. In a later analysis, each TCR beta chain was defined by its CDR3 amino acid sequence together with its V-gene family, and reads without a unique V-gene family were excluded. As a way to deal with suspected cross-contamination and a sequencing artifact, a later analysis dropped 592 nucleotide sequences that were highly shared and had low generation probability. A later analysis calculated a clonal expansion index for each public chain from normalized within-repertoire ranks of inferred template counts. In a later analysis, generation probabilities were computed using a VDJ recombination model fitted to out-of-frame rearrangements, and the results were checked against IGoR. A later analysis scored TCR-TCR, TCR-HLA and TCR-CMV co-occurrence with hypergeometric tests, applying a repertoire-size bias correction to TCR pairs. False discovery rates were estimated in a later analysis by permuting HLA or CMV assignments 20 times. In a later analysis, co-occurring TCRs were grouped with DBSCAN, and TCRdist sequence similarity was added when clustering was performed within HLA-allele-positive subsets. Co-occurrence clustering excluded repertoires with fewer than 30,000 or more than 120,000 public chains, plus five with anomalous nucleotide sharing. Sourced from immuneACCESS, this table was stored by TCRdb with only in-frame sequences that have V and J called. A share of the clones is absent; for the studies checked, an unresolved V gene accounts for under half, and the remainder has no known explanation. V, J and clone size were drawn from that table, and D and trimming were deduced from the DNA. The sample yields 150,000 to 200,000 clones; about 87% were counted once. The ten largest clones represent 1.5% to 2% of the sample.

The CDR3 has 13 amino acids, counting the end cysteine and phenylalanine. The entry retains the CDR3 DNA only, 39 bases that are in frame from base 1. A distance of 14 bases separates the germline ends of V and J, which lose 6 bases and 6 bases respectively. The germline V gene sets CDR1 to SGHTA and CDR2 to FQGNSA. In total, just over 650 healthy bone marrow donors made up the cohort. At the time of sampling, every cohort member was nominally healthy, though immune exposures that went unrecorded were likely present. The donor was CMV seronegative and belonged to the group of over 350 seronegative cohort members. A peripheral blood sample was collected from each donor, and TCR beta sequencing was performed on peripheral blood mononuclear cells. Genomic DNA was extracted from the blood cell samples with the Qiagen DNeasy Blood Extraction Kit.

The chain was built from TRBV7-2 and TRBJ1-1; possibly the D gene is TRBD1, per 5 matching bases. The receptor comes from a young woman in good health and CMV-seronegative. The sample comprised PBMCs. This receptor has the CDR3 CASSRSGVAEAFF. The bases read TGTGCCAGCAGTCGATCGGGGGTTGCTGAAGCTTTCTTT.